This T cell receptor beta chain was sequenced for a study of control samples from healthy donors and cancer patients. Sequencing used immunoSEQ multiplex PCR; TCRdb keeps in-frame clones, though not all of them. This table has 150,000 or so clones, approximately 93% appearing once. A word on this clone: This sample also contains other DNA sequences that code for the same CDR3.

V lost 0 bases and J 4 bases, leaving 4 bases between the germline ends. The CDR3 runs to 12 residues. The chain has TRBV12-3 or TRBV12-4 and TRBJ2-7; D unclear. The material sequenced was blood. The sequence was collected from a man younger than 35 in good health. The CDR3 coding sequence is TGTGCCAGCAGTTTAGCAGGGTACGAGCAGTACTTC. Translation: CASSLAGYEQYF.